The 8 T cell receptor beta chains listed next were all sequenced from one sample in a study of neurological immune-mediated disorders. TCRdb processed the 5' RACE reads anew with MiXCR; each CDR3 protein has one entry. The repertoire holds tens of thousands of distinct CDR3 sequences, with roughly 3.8% as singletons. The sequenced sample consisted of PBMCs. These receptors were collected from a man aged 25-40 years with multiple sclerosis.

The rearrangement uses TRBV10-1 and TRBJ2-7; tentatively, D is TRBD1 (5 bases). Trimming stripped 6 bases from V and 5 bases from J, with 14 bases between. Germline lookup yields CDR1 WNHNN and CDR2 SYGVQD (reference sequence). The CDR3 spans 13 residues. The CDR3 region has the DNA TGCGCCAGCAGGGCAGGGTTCTGGCACGAGCAGTACTTC. Translated: CASRAGFWHEQYF.

This clonotype showed up many times. The rearrangement uses TRBV6-2 or TRBV6-3 and TRBJ2-3, with 12 bases matching TRBD2. CDR3 length: 16 amino acids. Per germline, CDR1 MNHEY and CDR2 SVGEGT. After removal of 0 bases from V and 3 bases from J, the junction contained 1 base not matched to a gene. The CDR3 spells CASSYSLAGGTDTQYF. The CDR3 nucleotides are TGTGCCAGCAGTTACTCCCTAGCGGGGGGGACAGATACGCAGTATTTT.

V gene TRBV18 combines with J gene TRBJ2-3, with a tentative D call TRBD2 (5 bases). Germline CDR1 and CDR2: KGHSH and LQKENI. The CDR3 is 15 residues long. Trimming removed 0 bases at V and 6 bases at J, with 13 bases between. DNA of the CDR3: TGTGCCAGCTCACCACCGACTATTATAGGGGATACGCAGTATTTT. Its protein is CASSPPTIIGDTQYF. Full variable domain (rest looked up from reference TRBV18 and TRBJ2-3): NAGVMQNPRHLVRRRGQEARLRCSPMKGHSHVYWYRQLPEEGLKFMVYLQKENIIDESGMPKERFSAEFPKEGPSILRIQQVVRGDSAAYFCASSPPTIIGDTQYFGPGTRLTVL.

This clonotype was found many times. The gene calls are TRBV7-2 and TRBJ1-2; D is possibly TRBD1 (6 bases). Germline CDR1 and CDR2: SGHTA and FQGNSA. V was cut by 5 bases and J by 4 bases, with 14 bases left in between. This CDR3 is built from 14 residues. CDR3 loop: CASSPRTASYGYTF. The CDR3 DNA reads TGTGCCAGCAGCCCACGGACAGCGTCCTATGGCTACACCTTC. The full variable domain, its missing parts supplied by reference TRBV7-2 and TRBJ1-2, is GAGVSQSPSNKVTEKGKDVELRCDPISGHTALYWYRQSLGQGLEFLIYFQGNSAPDKSGLPSDRFSAERTGGSVSTLTIQRTQQEDSAVYLCASSPRTASYGYTFGSGTRLTVV.

This clonotype has at least ten counts. The chain recombines TRBV20-1 with TRBJ1-4, with D perhaps TRBD1 (6 bases). The CDR3 totals 14 residues. CDR1 and CDR2 from the germline V gene are DFQATT and SNEGSKA (reference sequence). Deletions cut 1 base from V and 7 bases from J, with 13 bases between. In nucleotides, the CDR3 is TGCAGTGCTAGAGTTTCAGGGGCAGGTGAAAAACTGTTTTTT. As protein: CSARVSGAGEKLFF.

This clonotype appeared many times. The rearrangement uses TRBV20-1 and TRBJ2-1; 10 bases match TRBD2. J gave up 1 base and V 3 bases, and 9 bases lay outside the gene matches. The length of the CDR3 is 17 residues. CDR1 DFQATT and CDR2 SNEGSKA come from the germline V gene (reference sequence). The CDR3 is CSASDSGGPPSYNEQFF. The CDR3 DNA is TGCAGTGCTAGTGATAGCGGGGGGCCACCTTCCTACAATGAGCAGTTCTTC.

This chain connects TRBV7-2 to TRBJ1-2; D call uncertain. The CDR3 runs to 19 residues. Trimming left V 2 bases short and J 4 bases short, with 26 bases between. CDR1 and CDR2 from the germline V gene are SGHTA and FQGNSA. DNA of the CDR3: TGTGCCAGCAGCTTAATAGTCCTCCAAGGCGGCGGTTACCTCTATGGCTACACCTTC. This gives the protein CASSLIVLQGGGYLYGYTF.

Turning to this clonotype: The junction differs from germline at one of its ends, possibly a read error. The V call is TRBV20-1, the J call TRBJ1-6; weak D call: TRBD1 (5 bases). This CDR3 region has 17 residues. From germline, CDR1 is DFQATT and CDR2 SNEGSKA (reference sequence). CDR3 loop: CSARGRQLSSYNSPLNF. CDR3 DNA: TGCAGTGCTAGGGGACGACAGTTGAGCTCCTATAATTCACCCCTCAACTTT.